A single sample is the source of the 19 T cell receptor beta chains below, sequenced in a study of metastatic and nonmetastatic thyroid tumors. Until they underwent thyroid surgery, no patient had received any treatment. Using MiXCR, TCRdb re-called clones from the PCR reads. The profile shows roughly 35,000 clones, 16% of them singletons. The source material was blood. These receptors all come from a female donor with papillary thyroid cancer or a benign thyroid nodule (not recorded which). Some clones in this sample may be carry-over from other donors' samples.

This clone showed up just a few times. The V call is TRBV6-1, the J call TRBJ2-7; possible D gene TRBD2, 5 bases. From germline, CDR1 is MNHNS and CDR2 SASEGT. The V and J ends lost 5 bases and 3 bases respectively, with 20 bases between them. The CDR3 has 16 residues. This CDR3 is CASSKTTGKGNYEQYF. For the CDR3, the DNA is TGTGCCAGCAGTAAGACTACCGGGAAAGGGAACTACGAGCAGTACTTC.

Many counts were recorded for this clone. The junction differs from germline at one of its ends, possibly a read error. V is TRBV20-1 and J is TRBJ2-1, with 9 positions matching TRBD2. The CDR3 has 15 residues. The V gene's germline CDR1 is DFQATT and CDR2 SNEGSKA (reference sequence). The CDR3 coding sequence is TGCAGTGCTCGATCGATAGCGGGAGACGCGAATGAGCAGCTCTTC. This sequence encodes CSARSIAGDANEQLF.

This clone was counted ten times or more. The chain joins TRBV6-5 to TRBJ2-1, with 7 nucleotides matching TRBD2. Trimming cost V 0 bases and J 8 bases; bases outside gene matches: 4. Germline values: CDR1 MNHEY, CDR2 SVGAGI. This CDR3 contains 14 residues. CDR3 nucleotide sequence: TGTGCCAGCAGTTACTCGAGGGCGGGAGATGAGCAGTTCTTC. Encoded protein: CASSYSRAGDEQFF.

This clone has at least ten counts. The V call is TRBV12-3 or TRBV12-4, the J call TRBJ1-4; 8 bases fit TRBD1. The CDR3 sequence is 15 residues long. Germline trimming cut 4 bases from V and 8 bases from J; bases unmatched to any gene: 9. CDR3 bases: TGTGCCAGCAGTTCGAACACAGGGGGAAGCGAAAAACTGTTTTTT. This encodes CASSSNTGGSEKLFF.

This clone was seen a few times. The V gene is TRBV6-1, the J gene TRBJ2-3, with D possibly matching TRBD2 (5 bases). CDR3 length: 16 residues. Germline loops: CDR1 MNHNS, CDR2 SASEGT. V lost 6 bases and J 2 bases, leaving 18 bases between the germline ends. The CDR3 region has the DNA TGTGCCAGCAGAACAAGTGGGAGAATGGACACAGATACGCAGTATTTT. It translates to CASRTSGRMDTDTQYF.

This clone was seen many times. The chain joins TRBV6-2 or TRBV6-3 to TRBJ2-7, with a weak D call TRBD1 (7 bases). There are 16 residues in the CDR3. Germline V lookup: CDR1 MNHEY, CDR2 SVGEGT. The V and J ends lost 2 bases and 7 bases respectively, with 21 bases between them. The CDR3 here is CASSYPPGGPGREQYF. CDR3 nucleotides: TGTGCCAGCAGTTACCCCCCAGGGGGGCCCGGGCGGGAGCAGTACTTC.

Comments on this clone: The junction departs from the called germline gene at one end, perhaps through a read error. This specimen includes other DNA sequences encoding the same CDR3. V and J are TRBV20-1 and TRBJ2-6; D may be TRBD1 (5 bases). CDR3 size: 15 residues. Germline lookup yields CDR1 DFQATT and CDR2 SNEGSKA (reference sequence). CDR3 residues: CSAVTGDSGANVLTF. The CDR3, as DNA: TGCAGTGCTGTTACAGGTGACTCTGGTGCCAACGTCCTGACTTTC.

This clone was counted at least ten times. The chain combines TRBV5-6 with TRBJ1-2, with 7 bases matching TRBD1. Germline CDR1 and CDR2: SGHDT and YYEEEE. The V gene end was trimmed by 4 bases and the J gene end by 5 bases; junction bases not matched to a gene: 8. The CDR3 runs to 14 residues. The DNA for the CDR3 is TGTGCCAGCAGCCTGGGGACAGCCCTTTATGGCTACACCTTC. This translates into CASSLGTALYGYTF.

There are many counts of this clone. The CDR3 DNA follows: TGTGCCAGCAGTTTCGGACTAGCTGGTCTAGGGGACAATGAGCAGTTCTTC. It codes for CASSFGLAGLGDNEQFF. The gene calls are TRBV6-2 or TRBV6-3 and TRBJ2-1; 8 bases line up with TRBD2. The CDR3 covers 17 residues. V shed 4 bases, J shed 5 bases, and the junction held 13 bases outside the gene matches. The germline gives CDR1 MNHEY, CDR2 SVGEGT.

This clone showed up many times. The chain is built from TRBV20-1 and TRBJ2-1; no clear D gene. The CDR3 has 11 residues. V shed 3 bases and J shed 5 bases, with 5 bases lying between them. CDR1 DFQATT and CDR2 SNEGSKA come from the germline V gene (reference sequence). DNA for the CDR3: TGCAGTGCTAGTCCAGACAATGAGCAGTTCTTC. This sequence encodes CSASPDNEQFF.

In its sample, this clone was seen many times. In nucleotides, the CDR3 is TGTGCCAGCAGTTTCATCCCTTGGGTAGGATATGGCTACACCTTC. This translates into CASSFIPWVGYGYTF. The V and J genes are TRBV12-3 or TRBV12-4 and TRBJ1-2; D is unclear. Trimming removed 3 bases at V and 5 bases at J, with 16 bases between. This CDR3 has 15 amino acids.

For this clone: This may be a read error: a much more frequent sequence differs by one nucleotide. This CDR3 is also generated by other DNA sequences in the sample. This chain uses TRBV5-6 with TRBJ2-7, with D maybe TRBD1 (6 bases). Trimming left V 2 bases short and J 5 bases short, with 14 bases between. The CDR3 loop spans 14 amino acids. Germline lookup yields CDR1 SGHDT and CDR2 YYEEEE. The DNA for the CDR3 is TGTGCCAGCAGCTTTCTGACAGGTATCCACGAGCAGTACTTC. This sequence encodes CASSFLTGIHEQYF.

This clone was seen at least ten times. The J gene is TRBJ2-7, the V gene TRBV11-1; D unresolved. Germline CDR1 and CDR2: SGHAT and FQDESV (reference sequence). The CDR3 has 13 amino acids. Trimming removed 2 bases from V and 0 bases from J, with 5 bases in between. The CDR3 reads CASSLRGSYEQYF. The CDR3 DNA follows: TGTGCCAGCAGCTTAAGAGGCTCCTACGAGCAGTACTTC.

This clone was seen ten or more times. The CDR3 is CASRLAGDSYEQYF. In DNA, the CDR3 is TGTGCCAGCAGGTTAGCGGGAGATTCCTACGAGCAGTACTTC. V and J are TRBV5-4 and TRBJ2-7, with 9 nucleotides matching TRBD2. The length of the CDR3 is 14 residues. Germline V gene sequence: CDR1 SGHNT, CDR2 YYREEE (reference sequence). With V trimmed by 5 bases and J by 1 base, 4 bases remained unmatched.

In this sample, this clone turned up many times. The rearrangement uses TRBV10-1 and TRBJ2-1, with 14 bases aligning to TRBD2. Germline CDR1 WNHNN, CDR2 SYGVQD (reference sequence). J was trimmed by 1 base and V by 5 bases; bases with no gene match: 4. CDR3 length: 17 residues. CDR3 protein: CASSRTSGRSSYNEQFF. In DNA form, the CDR3 reads TGCGCCAGCAGTCGGACTAGCGGGAGGAGTTCCTACAATGAGCAGTTCTTC.

The chain is built from TRBV20-1 and TRBJ2-1, with D perhaps TRBD1 or TRBD2 (7 bases each). CDR1 and CDR2 from the germline V gene are DFQATT and SNEGSKA (reference sequence). V gave up 5 bases and J gave up 7 bases, with 24 bases separating them. The CDR3 has 16 residues. CDR3 nucleotides: TGCAGTGCTGCTGTACTAGCGCGAGTCAGGGGGAATGAGCAGTTCTTC. It specifies CSAAVLARVRGNEQFF.

This clone was counted many times. CDR3 bases: TGCAGTGCTAGCAGGGGGACTAATGAAAAACTGTTTTTT. It is translated as CSASRGTNEKLFF. The chain uses TRBV20-1 and TRBJ1-4; TRBD1 agrees at 7 bases. The ends lost 3 bases at V and 2 bases at J; junction bases unmatched: 0. This CDR3 is 13 amino acids long. Germline assignment: CDR1 DFQATT and CDR2 SNEGSKA (reference sequence).

In regard to this clone: This may be a read error: a much more frequent sequence differs by one nucleotide. At the DNA level, this CDR3 is encoded by other sequences in the same sample as well. The chain recombines TRBV5-6 with TRBJ2-7; possible D gene TRBD1, 8 bases. From germline, CDR1 is SGHDT and CDR2 YYEEEE. This CDR3 has 13 amino acids. The CDR3 reads CASSGDRSYEQYF. CDR3 nucleotide sequence: TGTGCTAGCAGCGGGGACAGGTCCTACGAGCAGTACTTC.

This clone qualifies as medium-sized (0.01 to 0.1%). The V and J genes are TRBV5-1 and TRBJ2-7; 9 bases align to TRBD1. CDR1 is SGHRS, CDR2 YFSETQ, per germline. V trimming: 4 bases; J trimming: 6 bases; junction bases outside the gene matches: 5. This CDR3 region has 13 residues. The CDR3 region is CASSRTGEGEQYF. CDR3 DNA: TGCGCCAGCAGCCGGACAGGGGAGGGCGAGCAGTACTTC.